Following are 6 T cell receptor beta chains from one sample sequenced in a study of CD8 T cells in Susac syndrome. RNA in amounts of roughly 0.45 to 1 ug was reverse transcribed with random hexamers. From the immunoSEQ multiplex PCR reads, TCRdb called clonotypes with MiXCR, one entry per CDR3 protein. The sample consists of approximately 180,000 distinct CDR3 sequences, more than 90% of them appearing once. The sequencing input was CD4+ T cells from PBMCs. These receptors originate from a human donor with multiple sclerosis.

This clonotype was observed a single time. This chain uses TRBV3-1 with TRBJ2-3; 12 bases map to TRBD2. V was clipped by 2 bases and J by 4 bases; unmatched bases: 10. The CDR3 consists of 18 residues. Looked up from germline, CDR1 is LGHDT and CDR2 is YNNKEL (reference sequence). This CDR3 is CASSQIAGLAGISDTQYF. CDR3 bases: TGTGCCAGCAGCCAAATCGCCGGACTAGCGGGGATTTCAGATACGCAGTATTTT.

The chain joins TRBV2 to TRBJ2-5, with 8 bases fitting TRBD1. The CDR3 has 12 amino acids. Trimming cost V 7 bases and J 5 bases; bases outside gene matches: 3. CDR1 and CDR2 from the germline V gene are SNHLY and FYNNEI. CDR3 DNA sequence: TGTGCCAGCAAGGACAGGGTTGAGACCCAGTACTTC. Residues: CASKDRVETQYF.

V is TRBV2 and J is TRBJ1-6, with 10 bases fitting TRBD1. This CDR3 has 16 amino acids. Germline assignment: CDR1 SNHLY and CDR2 FYNNEI. J gave up 10 bases and V 2 bases, and 8 bases lay outside the gene matches. The CDR3 DNA reads as TGTGCCAGCAGTGAACTGGACAGGGGGGGAAGCTCACCCCTCCACTTT. This sequence encodes CASSELDRGGSSPLHF.

V usage is TRBV30 and J usage is TRBJ2-3; the D gene could be TRBD1 or TRBD2 (5 bases each). The CDR3 covers 14 residues. Germline lookup yields CDR1 GTSNPN and CDR2 SVGIG (reference sequence). V was cut by 6 bases and J by 3 bases, with 16 bases left in between. This CDR3 reads CACTPGPWTDTQYF. CDR3 sequence (DNA): TGTGCCTGCACCCCGGGACCCTGGACAGATACGCAGTATTTT.

V is TRBV19 and J is TRBJ2-5; D not resolved. Germline V gene sequence: CDR1 LNHDA, CDR2 SQIVND (reference sequence). CDR3 length: 15 amino acids. The ends were cut back, 1 base at V and 7 bases at J, with 16 bases in the middle. The CDR3: CASSIGLRTVSTQYF. As DNA, the CDR3 is TGTGCCAGTAGTATAGGGTTGCGGACGGTGTCGACCCAGTACTTC.

This sequence joins TRBV20-1 and TRBJ2-1; D remains ambiguous. Germline CDR1 DFQATT, CDR2 SNEGSKA (reference sequence). The CDR3 has 15 residues. V shed 0 bases and J shed 6 bases, with 15 bases lying between them. CDR3 region: CSARDPSRRSNEQFF. The CDR3 region has the DNA TGCAGTGCTAGAGATCCCTCCCGCAGGTCCAATGAGCAGTTCTTC.